Listed below are T cell receptor beta chains from one sample, sequenced in a study of regulatory T cells in long-lasting Graves disease. TCRdb recomputed calls from the multiplex PCR reads with MiXCR, one row per CDR3 protein. The table lists about 200,000 distinct CDR3 sequences, around 17% of them singletons. The sample in question was peripheral blood mononuclear cells (PBMCs), obtained at new diagnosis, from a patient treated with antithyroid drugs. These TCRs come from a female donor with Graves disease. The CDR3 runs from the conserved cysteine through the conserved F or W. Each record gives: J gene, D gene, V gene, clone size, CDR3 protein, CDR3 DNA. The D gene is left open where the match is weak. The listing skips clone size in some rows; elsewhere it reads once, few, many or a size class.

J gene: TRBJ2-1; D gene: TRBD2; V gene: TRBV24-1; clone size: many; CDR3 protein: CATSDLTSGSPNEQFF; CDR3 DNA: TGTGCCACCAGTGACCTGACTAGCGGGAGCCCCAATGAGCAGTTCTTC
J gene: TRBJ2-7; D gene: .; V gene: TRBV12-3/TRBV12-4; clone size: .; CDR3 protein: CASKEGSNAYEQYF; CDR3 DNA: TGTGCCAGCAAAGAGGGCAGCAATGCCTACGAGCAGTACTTC
J gene: TRBJ1-5; D gene: .; V gene: TRBV28; clone size: .; CDR3 protein: CASSGLEGNQPQHF; CDR3 DNA: TGTGCCAGCAGCGGACTAGAGGGCAATCAGCCCCAGCATTTT
J gene: TRBJ2-2; D gene: .; V gene: TRBV24-1; clone size: many; CDR3 protein: CATSALLDSFNTGELFF; CDR3 DNA: TGTGCCACCAGTGCCCTCCTGGACAGCTTCAACACCGGGGAGCTGTTTTTT
J gene: TRBJ1-3; D gene: .; V gene: TRBV6-1; clone size: .; CDR3 protein: CASSSRGGKAGNTIYF; CDR3 DNA: TGTGCCAGCAGCTCAAGAGGGGGTAAAGCTGGAAACACCATATATTTT
J gene: TRBJ1-4; D gene: .; V gene: TRBV28; clone size: .; CDR3 protein: CASSPDPGSYEKLFF; CDR3 DNA: TGTGCCAGCAGCCCTGATCCGGGGAGTTATGAAAAACTGTTTTTT
J gene: TRBJ2-1; D gene: TRBD1; V gene: TRBV11-2; clone size: .; CDR3 protein: CASSHGTAEQFF; CDR3 DNA: TGTGCCAGCAGCCACGGGACAGCTGAGCAGTTCTTC
J gene: TRBJ2-7; D gene: TRBD2; V gene: TRBV5-1; clone size: .; CDR3 protein: CASSLDPSGSAPYEQYF; CDR3 DNA: TGCGCCAGCAGCTTGGATCCTAGCGGGAGCGCCCCCTACGAGCAGTACTTC
J gene: TRBJ2-5; D gene: TRBD1; V gene: TRBV9; clone size: many; CDR3 protein: CASSVLGTGWETQYF; CDR3 DNA: TGTGCCAGCAGCGTACTCGGGACAGGATGGGAGACCCAGTACTTC
J gene: TRBJ1-5; D gene: TRBD1; V gene: TRBV19; clone size: many; CDR3 protein: CASSREDRGGLQPQHF; CDR3 DNA: TGTGCCAGTAGTAGGGAGGACAGGGGGGGACTTCAGCCCCAGCATTTT